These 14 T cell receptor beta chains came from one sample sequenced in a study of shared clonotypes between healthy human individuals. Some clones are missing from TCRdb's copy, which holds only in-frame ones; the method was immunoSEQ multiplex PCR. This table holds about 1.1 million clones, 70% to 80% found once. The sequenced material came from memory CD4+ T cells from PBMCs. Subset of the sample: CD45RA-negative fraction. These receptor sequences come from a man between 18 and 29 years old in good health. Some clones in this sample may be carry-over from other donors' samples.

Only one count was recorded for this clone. CDR3 nucleotides: TGTGCCAGCAGTTTCGGGGGGCTCCAAGAGACCCAGTACTTC. It encodes CASSFGGLQETQYF. The V gene is TRBV28, the J gene TRBJ2-5; a possible D gene is TRBD2 (7 bases). There are 14 residues in the CDR3. Trimming removed 3 bases from V and 1 base from J, with 9 bases in between. The germline V gene has CDR1 MDHEN and CDR2 SYDVKM.

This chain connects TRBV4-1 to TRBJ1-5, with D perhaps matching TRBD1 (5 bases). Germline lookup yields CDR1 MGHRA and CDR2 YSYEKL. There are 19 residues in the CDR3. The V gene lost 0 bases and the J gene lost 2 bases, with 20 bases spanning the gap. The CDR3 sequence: CASSQDRFYVGTGNQPQHF. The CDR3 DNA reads TGCGCCAGCAGCCAAGACCGCTTTTATGTGGGGACGGGCAATCAGCCCCAGCATTTT.

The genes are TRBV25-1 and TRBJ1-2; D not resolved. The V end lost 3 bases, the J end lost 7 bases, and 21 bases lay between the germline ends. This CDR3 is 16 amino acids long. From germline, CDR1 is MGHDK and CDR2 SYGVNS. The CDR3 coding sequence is TGTGCCAGCAGTGAGGTAGACGGTGGGGTATCGGGTGGCTACACCTTC. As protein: CASSEVDGGVSGGYTF.

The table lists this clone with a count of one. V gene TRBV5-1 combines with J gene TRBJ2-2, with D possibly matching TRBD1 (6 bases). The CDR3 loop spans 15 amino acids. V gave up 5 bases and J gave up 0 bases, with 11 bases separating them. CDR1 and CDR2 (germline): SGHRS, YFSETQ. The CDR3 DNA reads TGCGCCAGCAGTTCCACAGGGACGAACACCGGGGAGCTGTTTTTT. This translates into CASSSTGTNTGELFF.

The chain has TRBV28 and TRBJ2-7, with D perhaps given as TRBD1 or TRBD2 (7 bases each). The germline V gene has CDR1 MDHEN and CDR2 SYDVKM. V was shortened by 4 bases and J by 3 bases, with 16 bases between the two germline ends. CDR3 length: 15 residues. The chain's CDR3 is CASSSGGRANYEQYF. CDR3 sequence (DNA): TGTGCCAGCAGTTCAGGGGGGAGGGCTAACTACGAGCAGTACTTC.

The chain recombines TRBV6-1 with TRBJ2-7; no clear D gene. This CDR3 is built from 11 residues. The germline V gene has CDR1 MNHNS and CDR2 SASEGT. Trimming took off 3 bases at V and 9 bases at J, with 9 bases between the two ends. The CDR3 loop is CASSEEKGQYF. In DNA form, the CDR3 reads TGTGCCAGCAGTGAGGAGAAGGGGCAGTACTTC.

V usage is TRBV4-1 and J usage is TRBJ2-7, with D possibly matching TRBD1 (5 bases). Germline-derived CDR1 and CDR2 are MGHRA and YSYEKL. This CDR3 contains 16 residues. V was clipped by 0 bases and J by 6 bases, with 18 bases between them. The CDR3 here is CASSQEARANNGEQYF. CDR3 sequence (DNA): TGCGCCAGCAGCCAAGAGGCCAGGGCTAATAATGGCGAGCAGTACTTC.

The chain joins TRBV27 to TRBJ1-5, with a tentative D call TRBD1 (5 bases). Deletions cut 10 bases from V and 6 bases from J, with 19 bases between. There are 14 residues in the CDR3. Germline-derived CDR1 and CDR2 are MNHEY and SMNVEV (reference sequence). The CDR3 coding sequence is TGTGCCACCTCGCCTCAGGGTTGGGGTCAGCCCCAGCATTTT. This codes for CATSPQGWGQPQHF.

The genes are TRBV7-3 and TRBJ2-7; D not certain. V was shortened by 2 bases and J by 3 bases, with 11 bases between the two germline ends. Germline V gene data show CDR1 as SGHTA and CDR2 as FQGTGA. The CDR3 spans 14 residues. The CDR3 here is CASSLRGSNYEQYF. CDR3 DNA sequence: TGTGCCAGCAGCTTACGTGGGTCCAACTACGAGCAGTACTTC.

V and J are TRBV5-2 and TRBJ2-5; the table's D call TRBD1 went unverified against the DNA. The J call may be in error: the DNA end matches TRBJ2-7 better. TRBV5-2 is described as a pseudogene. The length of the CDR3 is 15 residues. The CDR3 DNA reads TGCGCCAGCAGCCTCCCCGGGACAGAGGTCTACGAGCAGTACTTC. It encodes CASSLPGTEVYEQYF.

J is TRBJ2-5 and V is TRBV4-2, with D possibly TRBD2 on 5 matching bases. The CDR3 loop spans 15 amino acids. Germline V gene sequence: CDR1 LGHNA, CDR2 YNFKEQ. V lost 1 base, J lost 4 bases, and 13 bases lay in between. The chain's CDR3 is CASSQVRALGETQYF. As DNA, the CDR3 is TGTGCCAGCAGCCAAGTGCGGGCACTAGGAGAGACCCAGTACTTC.

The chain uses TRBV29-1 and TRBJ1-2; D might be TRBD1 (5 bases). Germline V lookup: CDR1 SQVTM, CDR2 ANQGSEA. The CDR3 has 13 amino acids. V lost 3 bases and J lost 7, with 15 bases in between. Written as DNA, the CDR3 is TGCAGCGTTGAGTCCTGGGGGATTGGTGGCTACACCTTC. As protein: CSVESWGIGGYTF.

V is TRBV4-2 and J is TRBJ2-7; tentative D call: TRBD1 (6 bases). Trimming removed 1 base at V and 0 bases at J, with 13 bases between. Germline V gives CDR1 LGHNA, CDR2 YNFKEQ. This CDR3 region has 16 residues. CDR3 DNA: TGTGCCAGCAGCCAAGCCCAGGGGAGAAGCTCCTACGAGCAGTACTTC. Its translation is CASSQAQGRSSYEQYF.

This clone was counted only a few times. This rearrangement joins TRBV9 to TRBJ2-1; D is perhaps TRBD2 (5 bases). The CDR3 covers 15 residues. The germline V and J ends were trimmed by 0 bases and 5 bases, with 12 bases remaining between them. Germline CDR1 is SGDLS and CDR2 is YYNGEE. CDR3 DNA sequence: TGTGCCAGCAGCGTAGAATGGGAGATCCACAATGAGCAGTTCTTC. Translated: CASSVEWEIHNEQFF.